The 3 T cell receptor beta chains listed next were all sequenced from one sample in a study of cytomegalovirus exposure and HLA in healthy donors. Primers included in the PCR were 60 Vbeta and 13 Jbeta primers. Method: immunoSEQ multiplex PCR; TCRdb's copy keeps in-frame clones and lacks some. The sample has over 95,000 clones, 67% seen once. The material sequenced was PBMCs. These receptors were obtained from a young man in good health and CMV-seropositive.

CDR3 in amino acids: CASSLVPGGSGRNSPLHF. For the CDR3, the DNA is TGCGCCAGCAGCTTGGTACCAGGGGGGTCGGGGCGGAATTCACCCCTCCACTTT. The J gene is TRBJ1-6, the V gene TRBV5-1, with 7 bases lining up with TRBD1. After removal of 0 bases from V and 7 bases from J, the junction contained 13 bases not matched to a gene. This CDR3 contains 18 residues. The V gene's germline CDR1 is SGHRS and CDR2 YFSETQ.

The CDR3 DNA follows: TGTGCCAGCAGTTTTAACACAGGGGGCGCCTCTGGAAACACCATATATTTT. It codes for CASSFNTGGASGNTIYF. J is TRBJ1-3 and V is TRBV28; 9 bases are shared with TRBD1. The V and J ends lost 3 bases and 0 bases, in that order; junction bases with no gene match: 6. CDR1 is MDHEN, CDR2 SYDVKM, per germline. CDR3 length: 17 residues.

The chain employs TRBV28 and TRBJ1-1; D may be TRBD1 (5 bases). Trimming took off 2 bases at V and 9 bases at J, with 13 bases between the two ends. CDR3 length: 13 residues. CDR1 is MDHEN and CDR2 is SYDVKM in the germline V gene. The CDR3 nucleotides read TGTGCCAGCAGTTTAGACAGCTCGGGTCAAGCTTTCTTT. It encodes CASSLDSSGQAFF.